This TCR beta chain was captured by sequencing in a study of CD8+CD57+ T cells in acquired aplastic anemia. The TCR beta profiling, which covered VDJ combination and CDR3 sequence, was carried out using genomic DNA as the template. In TCRdb, the reads were re-called with MiXCR into one record per CDR3 protein. The table includes approximately 260,000 distinct CDR3 sequences, 65% to 90% detected once. By flow cytometry, patients selected for sequencing had shown an expansion of CD8+CD57+ cells. Patients were untreated when blood was sampled. General observations from the study: Patients and controls shared about 30 CD8+ CDR3 sequences. Simpson's diversity of CD8+ cells was not significantly different in patients compared with controls.

As to this clonotype: Its antigen is currently unknown. This likely comes from a read error, as the CDR3 has no conserved phenylalanine or tryptophan at its end. The limits of the CDR3 on the DNA are not certain, so only TCRdb's listed CDR3 is given.

Germline lookup yields CDR1 SNHLY and CDR2 FYNNEI. The CDR3 length is 16 residues, termini included. The origin of this receptor is a human donor with aplastic anemia. Sequencing was done on a sample of sorted CD4+, CD8+, or CD8+CD57+ T cells (not recorded which) from PBMCs. This sequence joins TRBV2 and TRBJ1-2; the table's D call TRBD1 went unverified against the DNA. The CDR3 sequence is CASGDGGTDTQYFYPV.